This TCR beta chain derives from a study of early T cells in non-severe SARS-CoV-2 infection. Study overall: Sequencing targeted bulk RNA from unsorted whole blood, leaving chains unpaired.

General study findings and limits: Matching with VDJdb favored anti-spike CD8 responses (missing private and CD4 specificities).

This clonotype occurred a few times. Its antigen is currently unknown. Attachment of unique molecular identifiers to individual cDNA molecules was performed. One entry per CDR3 protein, called by TCRdb with MiXCR from the 5' RACE reads. Of under 50,000 distinct CDR3 sequences detected, 20% to 25% appear once; the ten largest clones hold around 4.6%. The CDR3 runs 15 residues. Here the sequenced sample was whole blood, taken at baseline. V is TRBV12-2 and J is TRBJ2-7; TRBD2, the table's D call, was not compared with the DNA. TRBV12-2 is a known pseudogene. The receptor's source is an adult who was a healthcare worker with PCR-confirmed SARS-CoV-2 infection or an uninfected control (not recorded which). The CDR3, as DNA: TGTGCAAGTCGCCCCACCCGCGACTCCACCTACGAGCAGTACTTC. This translates into CASRPTRDSTYEQYF.